This TCR beta chain was sequenced for a study of sequential checkpoint blockade in melanoma. In the study overall: Each arm's sequence ended with maintenance nivolumab.

CDR1 is MNHNS, CDR2 SASEGT, per germline. The CDR3 length is 10 residues. The ends were cut back, 7 bases at V and 7 bases at J, with 8 bases in the middle. The data were produced by immunoSEQ multiplex PCR, yet TCRdb's version contains in-frame clones alone and is incomplete. The repertoire holds around 12,000 clones, with 75% to 80% as singletons. As for treatment: randomized to nivolumab then ipilimumab (arm A) or the reverse (arm B). None of the patients previously received DNA-damaging chemotherapy. PBMC sorting kept live CD3+CD8+ cells without CD19 or CD56. The chain is built from TRBV6-1 and TRBJ2-7, with unresolved D. This specimen consisted of CD8+ T cells sorted from blood (inferred from file names), obtained from a patient given nivolumab and ipilimumab in sequence. The source is a human donor with melanoma. The CDR3 here is CASIQAEQYF. In DNA form, the CDR3 reads TGTGCCAGCATTCAGGCGGAGCAGTACTTC.